The present TCR beta chain was sequenced within a study of T cells in Graves' hyperthyroidism and ophthalmopathy. Germline CDR1 reads DFQATT; CDR2 reads SNEGSKA (reference sequence). The CDR3 is 12 amino acids. General study findings and limits: Progression to ophthalmopathy was predicted a median of roughly seven months early. Most clonotypes expanded in the thyroid (above 0.001) were also present in blood.

TCR beta CDR3 regions were amplified from RNA. First-round RT-PCR of the TCR CDR3 relied on the HTBI primer set. TCRdb reprocessed the multiplex PCR reads with MiXCR, giving one entry per CDR3 protein. The sample contains roughly 510,000 distinct CDR3 sequences, 20% of which appear only once. This clonotype showed up many times. Its antigen is unidentified. Compared with germline, one end of the junction differs, possibly owing to a read error. Uncontrolled infection, other autoimmune disease, pregnancy or lactation barred patients from enrollment. It was approximately 9.7 ml of fresh peripheral blood that supplied the PBMCs.

Sequencing was done on a sample of blood. This TCR was sampled from a young man with Graves' hyperthyroidism. The chain carries TRBV20-1 and TRBJ2-7; D tentatively fits TRBD1 or TRBD2 (5 bases each). The CDR3 reads CAAWDRSYEQYF. In DNA, the CDR3 is TGTGCCGCGTGGGACCGATCCTACGAGCAGTACTTC.